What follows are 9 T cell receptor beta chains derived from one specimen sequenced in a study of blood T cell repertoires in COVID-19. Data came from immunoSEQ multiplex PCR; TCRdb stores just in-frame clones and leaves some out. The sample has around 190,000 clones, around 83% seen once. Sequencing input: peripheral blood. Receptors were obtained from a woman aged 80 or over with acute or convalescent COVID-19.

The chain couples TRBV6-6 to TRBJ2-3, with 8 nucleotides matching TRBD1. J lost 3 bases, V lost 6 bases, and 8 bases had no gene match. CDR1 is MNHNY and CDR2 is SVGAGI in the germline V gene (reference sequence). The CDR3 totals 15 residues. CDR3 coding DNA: TGTGCCAGCAGAAGGACAGGGATGTTGACAGATACGCAGTATTTT. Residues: CASRRTGMLTDTQYF.

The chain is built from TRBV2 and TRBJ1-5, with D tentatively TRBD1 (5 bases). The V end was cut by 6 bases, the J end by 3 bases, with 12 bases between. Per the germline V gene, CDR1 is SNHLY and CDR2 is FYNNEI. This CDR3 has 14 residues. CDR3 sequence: CASSPGLSNQPQHF. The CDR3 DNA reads TGTGCCAGCAGCCCGGGACTTTCCAATCAGCCCCAGCATTTT.

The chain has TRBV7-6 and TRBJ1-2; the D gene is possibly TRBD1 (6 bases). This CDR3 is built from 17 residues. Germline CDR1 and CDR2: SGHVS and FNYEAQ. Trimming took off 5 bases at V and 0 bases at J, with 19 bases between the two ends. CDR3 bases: TGTGCCAGCAGCCCATCTCGGACAGTCGGAGCTAACTATGGCTACACCTTC. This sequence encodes CASSPSRTVGANYGYTF.

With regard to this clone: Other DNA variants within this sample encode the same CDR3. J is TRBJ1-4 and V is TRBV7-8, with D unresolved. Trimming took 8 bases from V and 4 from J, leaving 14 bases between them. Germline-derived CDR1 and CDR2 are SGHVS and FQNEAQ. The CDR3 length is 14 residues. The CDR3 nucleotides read TGTGCCAGCCCTCGCTTGCGGGGTAATGAAAAACTGTTTTTT. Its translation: CASPRLRGNEKLFF.

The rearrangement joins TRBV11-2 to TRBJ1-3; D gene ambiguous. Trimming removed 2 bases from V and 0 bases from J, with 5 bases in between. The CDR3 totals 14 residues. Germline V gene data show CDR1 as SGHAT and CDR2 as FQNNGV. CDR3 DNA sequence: TGTGCCAGCAGCTTAAGCGGCTCTGGAAACACCATATATTTT. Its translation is CASSLSGSGNTIYF.

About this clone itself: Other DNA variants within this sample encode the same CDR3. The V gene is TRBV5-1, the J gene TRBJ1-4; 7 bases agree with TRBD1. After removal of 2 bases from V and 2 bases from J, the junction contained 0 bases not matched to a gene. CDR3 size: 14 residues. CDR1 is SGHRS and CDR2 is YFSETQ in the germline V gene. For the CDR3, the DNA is TGCGCCAGCAGCTTACAGGGGACTAATGAAAAACTGTTTTTT. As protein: CASSLQGTNEKLFF. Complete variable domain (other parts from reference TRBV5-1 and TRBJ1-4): KAGVTQTPRYLIKTRGQQVTLSCSPISGHRSVSWYQQTPGQGLQFLFEYFSETQRNKGNFPGRFSGRQFSNSRSEMNVSTLELGDSALYLCASSLQGTNEKLFFGSGTQLSVL.

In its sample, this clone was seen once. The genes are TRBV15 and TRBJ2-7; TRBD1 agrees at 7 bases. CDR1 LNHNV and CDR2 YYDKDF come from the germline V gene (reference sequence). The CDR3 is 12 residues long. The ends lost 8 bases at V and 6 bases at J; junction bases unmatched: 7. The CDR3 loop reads CATAWRQGEQYF. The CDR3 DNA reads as TGTGCCACCGCGTGGAGACAGGGCGAGCAGTACTTC. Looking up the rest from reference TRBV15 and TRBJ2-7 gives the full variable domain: DAMVIQNPRYQVTQFGKPVTLSCSQTLNHNVMYWYQQKSSQAPKLLFHYYDKDFNNEADTPDNFQSRRPNTSFCFLDIRSPGLGDTAMYLCATAWRQGEQYFGPGTRLTVT.

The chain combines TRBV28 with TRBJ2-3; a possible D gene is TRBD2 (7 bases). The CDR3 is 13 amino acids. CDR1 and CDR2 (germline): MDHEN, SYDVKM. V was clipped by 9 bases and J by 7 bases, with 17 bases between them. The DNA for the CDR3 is TGTGCCAGTTATGGGGGGGGCCTAAATACGCAGTATTTT. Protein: CASYGGGLNTQYF.

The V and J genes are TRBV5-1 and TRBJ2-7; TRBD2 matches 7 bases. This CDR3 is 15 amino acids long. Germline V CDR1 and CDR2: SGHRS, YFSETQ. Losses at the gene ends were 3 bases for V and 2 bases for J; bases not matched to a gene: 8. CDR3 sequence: CASSSRVAGPYEQYF. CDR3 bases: TGCGCCAGCAGCTCCAGGGTAGCGGGCCCCTACGAGCAGTACTTC.